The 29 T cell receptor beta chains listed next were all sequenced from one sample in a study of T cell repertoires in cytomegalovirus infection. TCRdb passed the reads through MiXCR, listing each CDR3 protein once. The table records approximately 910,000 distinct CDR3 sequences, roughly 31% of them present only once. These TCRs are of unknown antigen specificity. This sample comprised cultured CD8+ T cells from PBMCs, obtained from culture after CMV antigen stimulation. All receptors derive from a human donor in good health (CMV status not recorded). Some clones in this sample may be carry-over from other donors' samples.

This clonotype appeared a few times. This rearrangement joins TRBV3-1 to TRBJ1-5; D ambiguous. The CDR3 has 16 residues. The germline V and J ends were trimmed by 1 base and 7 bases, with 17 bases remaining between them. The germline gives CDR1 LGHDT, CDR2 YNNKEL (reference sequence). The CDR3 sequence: CASSQVKGGRLQPQHF. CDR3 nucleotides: TGTGCCAGCAGCCAAGTGAAAGGAGGGCGGCTACAGCCCCAGCATTTT.

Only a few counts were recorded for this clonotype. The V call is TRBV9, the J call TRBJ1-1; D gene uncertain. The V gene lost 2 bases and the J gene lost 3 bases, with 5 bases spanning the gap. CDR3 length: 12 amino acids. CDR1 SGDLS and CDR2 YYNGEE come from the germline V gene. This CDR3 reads CASSVTDTEAFF. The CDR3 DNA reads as TGTGCCAGCAGCGTCACGGACACTGAAGCTTTCTTT.

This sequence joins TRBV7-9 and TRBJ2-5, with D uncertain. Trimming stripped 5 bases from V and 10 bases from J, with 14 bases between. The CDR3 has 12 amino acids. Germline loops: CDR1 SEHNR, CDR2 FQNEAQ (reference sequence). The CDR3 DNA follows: TGTGCCAGCAGCCCAGAAGGACCTGGCCAGTACTTC. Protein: CASSPEGPGQYF.

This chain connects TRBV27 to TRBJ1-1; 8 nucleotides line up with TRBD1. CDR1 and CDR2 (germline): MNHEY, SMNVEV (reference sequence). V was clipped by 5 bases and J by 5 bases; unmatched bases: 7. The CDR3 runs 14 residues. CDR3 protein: CASSHQGAWTEAFF. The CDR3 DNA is TGTGCCAGCAGTCATCAGGGGGCATGGACTGAAGCTTTCTTT.

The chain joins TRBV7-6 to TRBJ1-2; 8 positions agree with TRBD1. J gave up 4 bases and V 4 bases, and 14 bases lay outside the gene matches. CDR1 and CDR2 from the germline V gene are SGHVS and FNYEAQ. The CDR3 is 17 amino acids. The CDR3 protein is CASSSTKQGQGFYGYTF. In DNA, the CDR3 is TGTGCCAGCAGCTCCACAAAACAAGGACAGGGCTTCTATGGCTACACCTTC.

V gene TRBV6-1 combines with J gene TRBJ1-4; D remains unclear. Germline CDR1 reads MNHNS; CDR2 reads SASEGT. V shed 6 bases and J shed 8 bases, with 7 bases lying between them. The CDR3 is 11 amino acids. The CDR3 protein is CASSASEKLFF. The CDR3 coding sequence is TGTGCCAGCAGCGCCTCCGAAAAACTGTTTTTT.

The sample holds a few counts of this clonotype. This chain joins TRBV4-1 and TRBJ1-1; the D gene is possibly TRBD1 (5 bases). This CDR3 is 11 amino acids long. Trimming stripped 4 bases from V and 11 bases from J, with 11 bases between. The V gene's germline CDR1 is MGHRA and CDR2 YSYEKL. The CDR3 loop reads CASSPGPVAFF. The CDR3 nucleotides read TGCGCCAGCAGCCCGGGACCGGTTGCTTTCTTT.

The CDR3 reads CASRGVPNTGELFF. CDR3 nucleotide sequence: TGTGCCAGCAGGGGGGTTCCGAACACCGGGGAGCTGTTTTTT. The chain uses TRBV2 and TRBJ2-2; D might be TRBD1 or TRBD2, each matching 5 bases. The CDR3 is made up of 14 amino acids. V was shortened by 6 bases and J by 0 bases, with 8 bases between the two germline ends. Germline V gene lookup returns CDR1 SNHLY and CDR2 FYNNEI. The full variable domain, its missing parts supplied by reference TRBV2 and TRBJ2-2, is EPEVTQTPSHQVTQMGQEVILRCVPISNHLYFYWYRQILGQKVEFLVSFYNNEISEKSEIFDDQFSVERPDGSNFTLKIRSTKLEDSAMYFCASRGVPNTGELFFGEGSRLTVL.

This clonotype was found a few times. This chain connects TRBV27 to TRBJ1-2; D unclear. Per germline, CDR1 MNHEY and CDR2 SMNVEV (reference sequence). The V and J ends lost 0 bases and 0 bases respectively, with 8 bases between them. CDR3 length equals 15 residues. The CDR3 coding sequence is TGTGCCAGCAGTTTATCAGGAACTACTAACTATGGCTACACCTTC. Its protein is CASSLSGTTNYGYTF.

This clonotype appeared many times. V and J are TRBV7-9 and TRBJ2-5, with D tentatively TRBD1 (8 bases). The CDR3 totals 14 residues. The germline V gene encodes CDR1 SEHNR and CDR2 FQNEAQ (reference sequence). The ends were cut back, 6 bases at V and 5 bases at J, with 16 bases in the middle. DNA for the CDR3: TGTGCCAGCAGTTCCGACAGGGGAGGGGAGACCCAGTACTTC. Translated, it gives CASSSDRGGETQYF.

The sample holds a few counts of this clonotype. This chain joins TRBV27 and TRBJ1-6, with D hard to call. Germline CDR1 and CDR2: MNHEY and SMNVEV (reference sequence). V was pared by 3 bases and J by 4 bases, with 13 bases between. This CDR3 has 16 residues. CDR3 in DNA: TGTGCCAGCAGTTTTATTCCGGGAGCTTATAATTCACCCCTCCACTTT. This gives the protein CASSFIPGAYNSPLHF.

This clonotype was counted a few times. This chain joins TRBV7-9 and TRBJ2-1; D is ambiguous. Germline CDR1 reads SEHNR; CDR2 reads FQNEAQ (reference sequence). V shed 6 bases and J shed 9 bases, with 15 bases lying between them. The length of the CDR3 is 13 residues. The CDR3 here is CASSLVLNGEQFF. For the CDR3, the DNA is TGTGCCAGCAGTTTGGTTTTGAATGGTGAGCAGTTCTTC. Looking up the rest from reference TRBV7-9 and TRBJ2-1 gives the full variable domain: DTGVSQNPRHKITKRGQNVTFRCDPISEHNRLYWYRQTLGQGPEFLTYFQNEAQLEKSRLLSDRFSAERPKGSFSTLEIQRTEQGDSAMYLCASSLVLNGEQFFGPGTRLTVL.

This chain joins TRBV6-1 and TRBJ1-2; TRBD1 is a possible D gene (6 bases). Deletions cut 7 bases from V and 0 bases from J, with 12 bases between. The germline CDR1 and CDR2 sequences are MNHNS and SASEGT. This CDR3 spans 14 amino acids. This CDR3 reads CASKDSPTNYGYTF. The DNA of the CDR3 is TGTGCCAGCAAGGACAGCCCGACTAACTATGGCTACACCTTC.

CDR3 amino acids: CASSPKENTEAFF. The DNA for the CDR3 is TGTGCCAGCAGTCCTAAGGAGAACACTGAAGCTTTCTTT. This sequence joins TRBV6-5 and TRBJ1-1, with D unclear. Trimming removed 5 bases from V and 1 base from J, with 8 bases in between. The CDR3 is 13 amino acids. Germline V lookup: CDR1 MNHEY, CDR2 SVGAGI.

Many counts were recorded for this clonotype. The CDR3 is CASSLNSNTGELFF. CDR3 nucleotide sequence: TGTGCCAGCAGCTTAAACAGCAACACCGGGGAGCTGTTTTTT. V is TRBV7-6 and J is TRBJ2-2; no clear D gene. Germline V gives CDR1 SGHVS, CDR2 FNYEAQ. The CDR3 has 14 amino acids. With 2 bases removed from V and 2 bases from J, the gap between germline ends came to 6 bases.

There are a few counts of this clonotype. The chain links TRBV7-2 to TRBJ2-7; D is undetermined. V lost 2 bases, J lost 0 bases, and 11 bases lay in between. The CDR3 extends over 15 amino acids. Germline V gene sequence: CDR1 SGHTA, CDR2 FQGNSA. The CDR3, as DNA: TGTGCCAGCAGCTTAAGTCTTGTTAGCTCCTACGAGCAGTACTTC. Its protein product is CASSLSLVSSYEQYF.

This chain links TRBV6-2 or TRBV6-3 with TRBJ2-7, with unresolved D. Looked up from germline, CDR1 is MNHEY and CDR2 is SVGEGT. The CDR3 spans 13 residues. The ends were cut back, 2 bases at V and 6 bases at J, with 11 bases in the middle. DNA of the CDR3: TGTGCCAGCAGTTACGCAGGCCGGAGCGAGCAGTACGTC. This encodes CASSYAGRSEQYV.

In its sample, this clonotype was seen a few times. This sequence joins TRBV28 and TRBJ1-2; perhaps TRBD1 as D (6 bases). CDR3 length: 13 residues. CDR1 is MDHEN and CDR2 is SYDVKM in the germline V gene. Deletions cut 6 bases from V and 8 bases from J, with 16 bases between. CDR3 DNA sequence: TGTGCCAGCAGCCCATTGGGGGGCATAGGCTACACCTTC. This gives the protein CASSPLGGIGYTF.

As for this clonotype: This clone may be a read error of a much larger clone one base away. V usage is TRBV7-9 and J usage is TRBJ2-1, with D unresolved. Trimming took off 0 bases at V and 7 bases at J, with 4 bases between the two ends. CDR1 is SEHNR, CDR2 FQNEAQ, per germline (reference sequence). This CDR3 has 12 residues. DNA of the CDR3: TGTGCCAGCAGCTTAGCCCAGAATGAGCAGTTCTTC. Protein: CASSLAQNEQFF.

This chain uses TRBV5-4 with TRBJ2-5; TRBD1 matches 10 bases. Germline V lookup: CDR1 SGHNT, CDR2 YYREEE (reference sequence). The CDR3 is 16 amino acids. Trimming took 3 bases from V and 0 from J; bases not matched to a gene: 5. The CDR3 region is CASSSGTGVNQETQYF. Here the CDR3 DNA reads TGTGCCAGCAGCTCCGGGACAGGGGTGAACCAAGAGACCCAGTACTTC.

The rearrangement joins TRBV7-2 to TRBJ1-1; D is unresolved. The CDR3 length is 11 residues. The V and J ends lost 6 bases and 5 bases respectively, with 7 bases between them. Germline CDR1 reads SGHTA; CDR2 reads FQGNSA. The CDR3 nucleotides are TGTGCCAGCAGTTGGAGTACTGAAGCTTTCTTT. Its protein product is CASSWSTEAFF.

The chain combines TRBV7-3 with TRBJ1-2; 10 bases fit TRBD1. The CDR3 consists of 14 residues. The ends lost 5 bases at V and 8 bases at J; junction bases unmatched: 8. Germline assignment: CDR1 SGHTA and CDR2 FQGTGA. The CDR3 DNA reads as TGTGCCAGCAGCATGACAGGGGGCGCGGAAGGCTACACCTTC. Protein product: CASSMTGGAEGYTF.

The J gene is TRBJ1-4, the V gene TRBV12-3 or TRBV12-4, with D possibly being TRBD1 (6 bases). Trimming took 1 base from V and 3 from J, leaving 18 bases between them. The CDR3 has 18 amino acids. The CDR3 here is CASSLEEGGSVANEKLFF. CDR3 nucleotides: TGTGCCAGCAGTTTAGAAGAGGGGGGATCCGTGGCTAATGAAAAACTGTTTTTT.

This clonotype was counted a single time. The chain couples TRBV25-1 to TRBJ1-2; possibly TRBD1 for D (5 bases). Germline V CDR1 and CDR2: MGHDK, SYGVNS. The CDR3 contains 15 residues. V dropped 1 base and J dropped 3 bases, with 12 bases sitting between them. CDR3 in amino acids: CASSEWGSGDYGYTF. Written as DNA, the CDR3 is TGTGCCAGCAGTGAATGGGGCTCCGGCGACTATGGCTACACCTTC.

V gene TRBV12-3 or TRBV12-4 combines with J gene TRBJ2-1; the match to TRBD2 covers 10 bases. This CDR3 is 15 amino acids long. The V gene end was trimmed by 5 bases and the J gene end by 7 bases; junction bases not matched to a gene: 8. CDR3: CASSAGTSEANEQFF. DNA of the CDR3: TGTGCCAGCAGTGCCGGGACTAGCGAGGCAAATGAGCAGTTCTTC.

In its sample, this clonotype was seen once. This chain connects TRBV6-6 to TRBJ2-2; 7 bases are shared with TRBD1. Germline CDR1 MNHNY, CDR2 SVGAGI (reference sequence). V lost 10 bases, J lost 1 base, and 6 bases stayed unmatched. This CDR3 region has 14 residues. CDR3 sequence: CATNTGVNTGELFF. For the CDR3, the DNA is TGTGCCACCAATACAGGGGTGAACACCGGGGAGCTGTTTTTT.

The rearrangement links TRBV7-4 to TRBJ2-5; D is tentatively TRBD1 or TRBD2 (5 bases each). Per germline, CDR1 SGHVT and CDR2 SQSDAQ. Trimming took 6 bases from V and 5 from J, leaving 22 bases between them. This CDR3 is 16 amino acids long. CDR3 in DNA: TGTGCCAGCAGTTCGATGATGGCTAGGGGACGGGAGACCCAGTACTTC. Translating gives CASSSMMARGRETQYF.

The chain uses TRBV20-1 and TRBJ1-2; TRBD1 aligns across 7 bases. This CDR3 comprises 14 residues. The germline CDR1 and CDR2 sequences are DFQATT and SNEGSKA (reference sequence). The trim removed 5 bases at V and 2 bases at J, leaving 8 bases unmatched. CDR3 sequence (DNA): TGCAGTGCTTGGGGGGGGACAGCCAACTATGGCTACACCTTC. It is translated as CSAWGGTANYGYTF.

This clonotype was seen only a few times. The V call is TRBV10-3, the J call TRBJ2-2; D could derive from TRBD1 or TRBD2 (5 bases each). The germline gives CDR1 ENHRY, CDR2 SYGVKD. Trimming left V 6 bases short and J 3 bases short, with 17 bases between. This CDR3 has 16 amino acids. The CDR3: CAIRRPGPRDTGELFF. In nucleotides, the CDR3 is TGTGCCATCAGGCGACCGGGACCGCGCGACACCGGGGAGCTGTTTTTT.